This record looks at one TCR beta chain sequence and its context. What it binds is unknown. Uncultured naive and memory CD4+ T cells supplied DNA for deep TCR-beta sequencing. Some clones are missing from TCRdb's copy, which holds only in-frame ones; the method was immunoSEQ multiplex PCR. The table lists about 56,000 clones, about 90% of them singletons, with around 0.43% in the top ten. The source of the sample is a study of CD4 T cells in relation to SARS-CoV-2 and coronaviruses. Study-level information: Shared crossreactive spike epitopes were mapped to their HLA restriction.

Overall study findings and caveats: Crossreactivity was assessed only for spike protein, not other viral proteins. Memory recall responses, not primary responses primed in culture, are what the assay detects.

CDR1 is MNHNS, CDR2 SASEGT, per germline. With 3 bases removed from V and 3 bases from J, the gap between germline ends came to 11 bases. This CDR3 has 14 residues. This TCR was recovered from an adult with COVID-19. J is TRBJ1-1 and V is TRBV6-1, with D maybe TRBD1 (6 bases). The specimen sequenced was naive CD4+ T cells from PBMCs. Stated subset: naive CD4+ T cells isolated by negative enrichment. As DNA, the CDR3 is TGTGCCAGCAGTGAGCTGGGGGCGGACACTGAAGCTTTCTTT. It specifies CASSELGADTEAFF.